This T cell receptor beta chain was captured by sequencing in a study of regulatory T cells in long-lasting Graves disease. On the study more broadly: Antithyroid drug intake by newly diagnosed Graves' patients had lasted under 3 months.

In building TCR beta libraries, iRepertoire HTBI primers were used together with Arm-PCR of CDR3 regions. MiXCR, run by TCRdb on the multiplex PCR reads, gives a single entry per CDR3 protein. The sample lists about 440,000 distinct CDR3 sequences, 16% occurring once. The time point denotes: newly diagnosed GD, antithyroid drugs for less than 3 months. PBMCs were the source of the RNA used for TCR sequencing. Patients all came to the study from an endocrinology department in Xi'an, China. CDR3 size: 16 residues. V dropped 3 bases and J dropped 3; count of bases not matched to a gene: 10. Looked up from germline, CDR1 is MNHEY and CDR2 is SVGEGT. In addition, the sample was reused for a study of T cells in Graves' hyperthyroidism and ophthalmopathy. That source adds: Any patient presenting with uncontrolled infection, other autoimmune disease, pregnancy or lactation was left out. Among thyroid clonotypes expanded above 0.001, most also appeared in blood.

This TCR was sampled from a woman under 30 with Graves disease. This specimen consisted of peripheral blood mononuclear cells (PBMCs), obtained at new diagnosis, from a patient treated with antithyroid drugs. The chain employs TRBV6-2 or TRBV6-3 and TRBJ2-5; 7 bases agree with TRBD2. CDR3 in DNA: TGTGCCAGCAGTTATTTGTGGGAGGGGTACGAAGAGACCCAGTACTTC. Translated, it gives CASSYLWEGYEETQYF.